The 17 T cell receptor beta chains listed next were all sequenced from one sample in a study of shared clonotypes between healthy human individuals. Sequencing used immunoSEQ multiplex PCR; TCRdb keeps in-frame clones, though not all of them. The sample gives around 2.1 million clones, 90% to 95% of which show up once; 1.5% to 2% is in the top ten. Positively selected for CCR7, the CD45RO-negative cells used as naive CD8 cells excluded terminally differentiated effector memory CD45RA+ cells. Input material: naive CD8+ T cells from PBMCs. Source of these receptors: a man younger than 35 in good health. Some clones in this sample may be carry-over from other donors' samples.

The chain has TRBV6-6 and TRBJ1-1; TRBD1 might be the D (6 bases). CDR1 and CDR2 from the germline V gene are MNHNY and SVGAGI (reference sequence). V dropped 2 bases and J dropped 1 base, with 14 bases sitting between them. The CDR3 totals 16 residues. CDR3 loop: CASSYTGGRGNTEAFF. The CDR3 DNA sequence: TGTGCCAGCAGTTACACTGGGGGGCGAGGGAACACTGAAGCTTTCTTT.

The chain links TRBV5-4 to TRBJ2-7; 10 nucleotides align to TRBD1. Germline V gene lookup returns CDR1 SGHNT and CDR2 YYREEE (reference sequence). V lost 0 bases and J lost 4; bases outside the gene matches: 4. The CDR3 totals 15 residues. Here the CDR3 reads CASSLGRDRGYEQYF. The CDR3 nucleotides are TGTGCCAGCAGCTTGGGCCGGGACAGGGGATACGAGCAGTACTTC.

The rearrangement links TRBV7-9 to TRBJ1-2; TRBD1 aligns across 12 bases. With 3 bases clipped from V and 3 bases from J, the junction kept 11 bases outside the gene matches. This CDR3 has 18 amino acids. Germline V gives CDR1 SEHNR, CDR2 FQNEAQ (reference sequence). The CDR3 spells CASSLSFRDRGQDYGYTF. Here the CDR3 DNA reads TGTGCCAGCAGCTTGAGCTTCCGGGACAGGGGGCAGGACTATGGCTACACCTTC.

The chain employs TRBV9 and TRBJ2-2; D ambiguous. CDR1 SGDLS and CDR2 YYNGEE come from the germline V gene. The CDR3 runs 13 residues. The V end lost 3 bases, the J end lost 3 bases, and 6 bases lay between the germline ends. In DNA form, the CDR3 reads TGTGCCAGCAGCGACCAAGACACCGGGGAGCTGTTTTTT. This codes for CASSDQDTGELFF. Full variable domain (remainder filled in from reference TRBV9 and TRBJ2-2): DSGVTQTPKHLITATGQRVTLRCSPRSGDLSVYWYQQSLDQGLQFLIQYYNGEERAKGNILERFSAQQFPDLHSELNLSSLELGDSALYFCASSDQDTGELFFGEGSRLTVL.

In the case of this clone: Other DNA sequences in the same sample also yield this CDR3. V and J are TRBV10-1 and TRBJ2-7; D may be TRBD2 (5 bases). Trimming took off 4 bases at V and 0 bases at J, with 10 bases between the two ends. Germline V gene data show CDR1 as WNHNN and CDR2 as SYGVQD (reference sequence). This CDR3 comprises 14 residues. The CDR3 is CASSARAGSYEQYF. The CDR3 coding sequence is TGCGCCAGCAGTGCCCGGGCGGGCTCCTACGAGCAGTACTTC.

The table lists this clone with a count of one. This chain links TRBV9 with TRBJ2-2; D perhaps matches TRBD2 (7 bases). The germline CDR1 and CDR2 sequences are SGDLS and YYNGEE. Trimming pared 7 bases from V and 3 bases from J, leaving 19 bases between. The CDR3 length is 16 residues. CDR3 sequence reads: CASGFYREGHTGELFF. The CDR3 nucleotides read TGTGCCAGCGGATTTTACAGGGAGGGTCACACCGGGGAGCTGTTTTTT. The whole variable domain, filled in from reference TRBV9 and TRBJ2-2, reads DSGVTQTPKHLITATGQRVTLRCSPRSGDLSVYWYQQSLDQGLQFLIQYYNGEERAKGNILERFSAQQFPDLHSELNLSSLELGDSALYFCASGFYREGHTGELFFGEGSRLTVL.

DNA for the CDR3: TGTGCCAGCTCACCCCGGGACAGGGGGCCCCACGAGCAGTACTTC. Translating it yields CASSPRDRGPHEQYF. The V and J genes are TRBV18 and TRBJ2-7, with 12 bases identical to TRBD1. This CDR3 contains 15 residues. CDR1 and CDR2 (germline): KGHSH, LQKENI. V trimming: 3 bases; J trimming: 5 bases; junction bases outside the gene matches: 5.

This chain connects TRBV6-5 to TRBJ2-7, with D hard to call. Germline V gene sequence: CDR1 MNHEY, CDR2 SVGAGI. The CDR3 has 14 residues. Deletions cut 4 bases from V and 6 bases from J, with 16 bases between. CDR3 region: CASSWTDVRAEQYF. The CDR3 DNA is TGTGCCAGCAGTTGGACGGACGTTCGGGCCGAGCAGTACTTC.

J is TRBJ1-2 and V is TRBV27; no firm D call. CDR3 length equals 19 residues. Germline CDR1 MNHEY, CDR2 SMNVEV (reference sequence). V was clipped by 7 bases and J by 4 bases, with 31 bases between them. The CDR3 DNA reads TGTGCCAGCACCCTCTCCCCGGGAGCAGCGACCCGGAACCTCTATGGCTACACCTTC. Its translation is CASTLSPGAATRNLYGYTF.

J is TRBJ2-7 and V is TRBV2, with 9 bases fitting TRBD2. CDR1 and CDR2 (germline): SNHLY, FYNNEI. The J segment lost 2 bases and the V segment lost 4 bases, leaving 3 bases of the junction unmatched. This CDR3 contains 14 residues. In nucleotides, the CDR3 is TGTGCCAGCAGTGGGGCGGGAGGGCCCTACGAGCAGTACTTC. Translation: CASSGAGGPYEQYF.

The chain is built from TRBV7-3 and TRBJ2-2; D is uncertain. Germline V gene data show CDR1 as SGHTA and CDR2 as FQGTGA. The CDR3 loop spans 15 amino acids. Trimming left V 5 bases short and J 1 base short, with 11 bases between. CDR3 in amino acids: CASSLTGKNTGELFF. The CDR3 nucleotides are TGTGCCAGCAGCCTCACTGGGAAGAACACCGGGGAGCTGTTTTTT. Complete variable domain (other parts from reference TRBV7-3 and TRBJ2-2): GAGVSQTPSNKVTEKGKYVELRCDPISGHTALYWYRQSLGQGPEFLIYFQGTGAADDSGLPNDRFFAVRPEGSVSTLKIQRTERGDSAVYLCASSLTGKNTGELFFGEGSRLTVL.

The chain uses TRBV15 and TRBJ2-3; possibly TRBD2 for D (6 bases). The germline V gene has CDR1 LNHNV and CDR2 YYDKDF (reference sequence). V lost 5 bases to trimming and J lost 3 bases, with 12 bases between them. The CDR3 has 14 residues. CDR3 region: CATSGGRDTDTQYF. The DNA for the CDR3 is TGTGCCACCAGCGGCGGGCGGGATACAGATACGCAGTATTTT.

CDR3 coding DNA: TGTGCCAGCCGGGCGGGACTAGCGGTCTACGAGCAGTACTTC. Its protein is CASRAGLAVYEQYF. The V call is TRBV7-8, the J call TRBJ2-7, with 11 bases lining up with TRBD2. The CDR3 sequence is 14 residues long. V dropped 8 bases and J dropped 3; count of bases not matched to a gene: 6. Germline-derived CDR1 and CDR2 are SGHVS and FQNEAQ.

This sequence joins TRBV5-1 and TRBJ2-7, with TRBD2 identical over 7 bases. This CDR3 comprises 15 residues. Germline loops: CDR1 SGHRS, CDR2 YFSETQ. V dropped 0 bases and J dropped 4; count of bases not matched to a gene: 7. The CDR3 is CASSLAPSGNYEQYF. Written as DNA, the CDR3 is TGCGCCAGCAGCTTGGCTCCTAGCGGAAATTACGAGCAGTACTTC.

A word on this clone: The same CDR3 also results from other DNA sequences found in this sample. The chain is built from TRBV29-1 and TRBJ2-2, with a possible D match to TRBD1 (5 bases). The germline V gene encodes CDR1 SQVTM and CDR2 ANQGSEA. The CDR3 runs to 13 residues. The V gene lost 4 bases and the J gene lost 0 bases, with 6 bases spanning the gap. The CDR3 DNA reads as TGCAGCGTTGCCAGGGCGAACACCGGGGAGCTGTTTTTT. Protein sequence: CSVARANTGELFF.

The chain recombines TRBV5-1 with TRBJ2-5; unclear D gene. Germline V gives CDR1 SGHRS, CDR2 YFSETQ. The CDR3 is made up of 10 amino acids. V lost 7 bases, J lost 2 bases, and 3 bases lay in between. CDR3 sequence (DNA): TGCGCCAGCGGTCAAGAGACCCAGTACTTC. Amino acid sequence: CASGQETQYF.

The chain recombines TRBV27 with TRBJ1-1; no clear D. Deletions cut 7 bases from V and 8 bases from J, with 17 bases between. The CDR3 is 13 amino acids. The germline V gene has CDR1 MNHEY and CDR2 SMNVEV (reference sequence). This CDR3 reads CASTQRWGFEAFF. CDR3 in DNA: TGTGCCAGCACCCAAAGGTGGGGTTTCGAAGCTTTCTTT.